The table lists the clone carrying this TCR beta chain with a few counts. The antigen is undetermined. The data belong to a study of cytomegalovirus exposure and HLA in healthy donors. General study findings and limits: Cytomegalovirus-associated status was assigned to more than 150 TCR beta chains.

V lost 5 bases and J lost 2, with 12 bases in between. The CDR3 spans 14 residues. Germline V gene data show CDR1 as MNHEY and CDR2 as SVGAGI. Amplification used 60 Vbeta primers and 13 Jbeta primers. TCRdb's copy holds only in-frame clones and misses some; the assay was immunoSEQ multiplex PCR. The data hold 130,000 to 150,000 clones, with approximately 80% observed a single time. The V call is TRBV6-5, the J call TRBJ1-2; D may be TRBD1 (5 bases). The sample taken for sequencing was PBMCs. This receptor was taken from a woman aged 18 to 35 in good health and CMV-seropositive. CDR3 nucleotides: TGTGCCAGCAGTACAGCCGGGGGAAACTATGGCTACACCTTC. Protein product: CASSTAGGNYGYTF.